The rows below give T cell receptor beta chains drawn from one sample of a study of blood T cell repertoires in COVID-19. The method was immunoSEQ multiplex PCR; TCRdb's version includes in-frame clones alone and lacks a portion of them. The data contain about 270,000 clones, approximately 90% of them seen just once; the ten biggest clones take up 4.1%. The specimen was PBMCs or T cells enriched from blood (not recorded which). Receptor source: a woman aged 25 to 45 with acute COVID-19. The CDR3 runs from the conserved cysteine through the conserved F or W. A D gene is named only where the DNA matches it firmly. Only part of the rows carry a size: once, few, many, or a class if the clone is expanded.

J: TRBJ1-5
V: TRBV12-3/TRBV12-4
size: few
D: NA
CDR3: CASSLQGNQPQHF
DNA: TGTGCCAGCAGTTTACAGGGGAATCAGCCCCAGCATTTT

J: TRBJ2-7
V: TRBV19
size: NA
D: NA
CDR3: CASSISGSSYEQYF
DNA: TGTGCCAGTAGTATTTCGGGTAGCTCCTACGAGCAGTACTTC

J: TRBJ2-7
V: TRBV5-4
size: NA
D: TRBD2
CDR3: CASSPSAGALGVGEQYF
DNA: TGTGCCAGCAGCCCCTCAGCGGGGGCCCTTGGAGTGGGGGAGCAGTACTTC

J: TRBJ1-4
V: TRBV25-1
size: NA
D: TRBD1
CDR3: CASSELQGASDEKLFF
DNA: TGTGCCAGCAGTGAGCTCCAGGGGGCATCGGATGAAAAACTGTTTTTT

J: TRBJ2-7
V: TRBV2
size: NA
D: NA
CDR3: CASGTGTSYEQYF
DNA: TGTGCCAGCGGAACCGGGACATCCTACGAGCAGTACTTC

J: TRBJ1-2
V: TRBV28
size: NA
D: NA
CDR3: CASSLDRKGPYGYTF
DNA: TGTGCCAGCAGTTTAGACCGGAAGGGGCCCTATGGCTACACCTTC

J: TRBJ1-4
V: TRBV7-2
size: NA
D: NA
CDR3: CASSLMGAREKLFF
DNA: TGTGCCAGCAGTCTTATGGGGGCTCGTGAAAAACTGTTTTTT

J: TRBJ1-1
V: TRBV7-8
size: NA
D: NA
CDR3: CASSFRRAGVNTEAFF
DNA: TGTGCCAGCAGCTTCAGGAGGGCGGGTGTGAACACTGAAGCTTTCTTT

J: TRBJ1-1
V: TRBV28
size: NA
D: NA
CDR3: CASSPRGTEAFF
DNA: TGTGCCAGCAGTCCCAGGGGCACTGAAGCTTTCTTT

J: TRBJ1-5
V: TRBV7-2
size: NA
D: TRBD1
CDR3: CASSLAGTGNQPQHF
DNA: TGTGCCAGCAGCTTAGCCGGGACAGGTAATCAGCCCCAGCATTTT

J: TRBJ1-1
V: TRBV14
size: NA
D: NA
CDR3: CASSQRGMNTEAFF
DNA: TGTGCCAGCAGCCAACGAGGGATGAACACTGAAGCTTTCTTT

J: TRBJ2-1
V: TRBV30
size: NA
D: TRBD2
CDR3: CAWSAPGLDNEQFF
DNA: TGTGCCTGGTCAGCCCCGGGACTAGACAATGAGCAGTTCTTC

J: TRBJ2-2
V: TRBV19
size: NA
D: NA
CDR3: CASRQSATGELFF
DNA: TGTGCCAGTAGACAAAGCGCTACCGGGGAGCTGTTTTTT

J: TRBJ2-7
V: TRBV18
size: few
D: TRBD2
CDR3: CASSGTSGGYEQYF
DNA: TGTGCCAGCTCGGGAACTAGCGGGGGCTACGAGCAGTACTTC

J: TRBJ1-3
V: TRBV6-5
size: NA
D: TRBD1
CDR3: CASSYSGQGGDTIYF
DNA: TGTGCCAGCAGTTACTCGGGACAGGGAGGGGACACCATATATTTT

J: TRBJ2-7
V: TRBV24-1
size: few
D: NA
CDR3: CATSDPGQSSYEQYF
DNA: TGTGCCACCAGTGACCCTGGACAGAGCTCCTACGAGCAGTACTTC

J: TRBJ2-7
V: TRBV7-6
size: NA
D: TRBD1
CDR3: CASSVDRDTYEQYF
DNA: TGTGCCAGCAGCGTAGACAGGGATACCTACGAGCAGTACTTC

J: TRBJ2-5
V: TRBV5-1
size: NA
D: NA
CDR3: CASSEQGGQETQYF
DNA: TGCGCCAGCAGCGAACAGGGTGGACAAGAGACCCAGTACTTC

J: TRBJ2-3
V: TRBV10-1
size: NA
D: NA
CDR3: CASWTPGDTQYF
DNA: TGCGCCAGTTGGACTCCGGGAGATACGCAGTATTTT

J: TRBJ1-2
V: TRBV24-1
size: NA
D: NA
CDR3: CATSDRGRGGYGYTF
DNA: TGTGCCACCAGTGACCGCGGGCGGGGTGGCTATGGCTACACCTTC

J: TRBJ2-2
V: TRBV25-1
size: NA
D: NA
CDR3: CASSESPGGILTGELFF
DNA: TGTGCCAGCAGTGAATCCCCTGGCGGGATTCTTACCGGGGAGCTGTTTTTT

J: TRBJ2-1
V: TRBV7-2
size: NA
D: TRBD2
CDR3: CASRAGTSGGGYNEQFF
DNA: TGTGCCAGCAGGGCCGGGACTAGCGGGGGGGGCTACAATGAGCAGTTCTTC